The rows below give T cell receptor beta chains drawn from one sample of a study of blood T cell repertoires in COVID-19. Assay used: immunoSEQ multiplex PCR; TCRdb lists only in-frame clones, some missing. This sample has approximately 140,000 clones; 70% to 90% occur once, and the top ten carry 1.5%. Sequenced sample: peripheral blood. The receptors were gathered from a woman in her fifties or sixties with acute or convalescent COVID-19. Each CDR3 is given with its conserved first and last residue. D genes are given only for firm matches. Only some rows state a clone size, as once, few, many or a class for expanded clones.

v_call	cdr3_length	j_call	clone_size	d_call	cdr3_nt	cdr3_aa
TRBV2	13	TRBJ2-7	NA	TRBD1	TGTGCCAGCAAGGGGGCCGCCTACTACGAGCAGTACTTC	CASKGAAYYEQYF
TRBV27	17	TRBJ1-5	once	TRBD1	TGTGCCAGCAGTCCCAGAGGACAGGGTGGAGGCAATCAGCCCCAGCATTTT	CASSPRGQGGGNQPQHF
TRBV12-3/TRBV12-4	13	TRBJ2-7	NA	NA	TGTGCCAGCAGTTTGGTCTCTAACTACGAGCAGTACTTC	CASSLVSNYEQYF
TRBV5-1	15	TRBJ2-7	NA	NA	TGCGCCAGCAGCTTGGACGGGGGGCGCGCCTACGAGCAGTACTTC	CASSLDGGRAYEQYF
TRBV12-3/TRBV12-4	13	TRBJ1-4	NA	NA	TGTGCCAGCACCCTGAGGGGGAATGAAAAACTGTTTTTT	CASTLRGNEKLFF
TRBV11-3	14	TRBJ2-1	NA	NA	TGTGCCAGCGCCCGGGGGGCCTCCTACAATGAGCAGTTCTTC	CASARGASYNEQFF
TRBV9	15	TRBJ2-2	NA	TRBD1	TGTGCCAGCAGCCCGCGACAGGGGGCGACCGGGGAGCTGTTTTTT	CASSPRQGATGELFF
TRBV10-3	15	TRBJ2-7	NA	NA	TGTGCCATCAGTGGAGGGAGAGCAGGGGATTACGAGCAGTACTTC	CAISGGRAGDYEQYF
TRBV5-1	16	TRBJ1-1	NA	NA	TGCGCCAGCAGCTTACAGGGAGATGCGTGGAACACTGAAGCTTTCTTT	CASSLQGDAWNTEAFF
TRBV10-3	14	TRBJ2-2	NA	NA	TGTGCCATCAGTCGGGACTCTAGTAACGGGGAGCTGTTTTTT	CAISRDSSNGELFF
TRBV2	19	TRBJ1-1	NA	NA	TGTGCCAGCAAAAGGGGGGGCAGGGGCGAGATGAAAGTAGACACTGAAGCTTTCTTT	CASKRGGRGEMKVDTEAFF
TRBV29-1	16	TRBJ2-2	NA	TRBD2	TGCAGCGCCCCGGGACTAGCGGGGGACTCAACCGGGGAGCTGTTTTTT	CSAPGLAGDSTGELFF
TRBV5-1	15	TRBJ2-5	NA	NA	TGCGCCAGCAGCTTGAATCCCGGGGGAGGAGAGACCCAGTACTTC	CASSLNPGGGETQYF
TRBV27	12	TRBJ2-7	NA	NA	TGTGCCAGCAGTCCACACTCCTACGAGCAGTACTTC	CASSPHSYEQYF
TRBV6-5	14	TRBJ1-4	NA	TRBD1	TGTGCCAGCAGGGGGACAGGGGTTTTAGAAAAACTGTTTTTT	CASRGTGVLEKLFF
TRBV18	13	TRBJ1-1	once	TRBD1	TGTGCCAGCTCACCCCAGGGGGACACTGAAGCTTTCTTT	CASSPQGDTEAFF
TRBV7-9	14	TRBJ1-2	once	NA	TGTGCCAGCAGCTTATCGGCGGGGCTGAGTGGCTACACCTTC	CASSLSAGLSGYTF
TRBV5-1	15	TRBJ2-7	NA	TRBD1	TGCGCCAGCAGCTGGTACTCGGGACAGGGCTACGAGCAGTACTTC	CASSWYSGQGYEQYF
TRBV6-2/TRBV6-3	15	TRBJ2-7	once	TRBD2	TGTGCCAGCAGTCCCCTAGCGGGGGTTTCCTACGAGCAGTACTTC	CASSPLAGVSYEQYF
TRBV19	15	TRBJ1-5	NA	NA	TGTGCCAGTAGTATAGGAGTATATAGCAATCAGCCCCAGCATTTT	CASSIGVYSNQPQHF
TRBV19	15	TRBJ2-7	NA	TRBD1	TGTGCCAGTAGTTCCGCGGGACAGGAATCCTACGAGCAGTACTTC	CASSSAGQESYEQYF
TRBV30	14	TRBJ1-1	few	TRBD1	TGTGCCTGGGACCAGACAGGGCTGAACACTGAAGCTTTCTTT	CAWDQTGLNTEAFF
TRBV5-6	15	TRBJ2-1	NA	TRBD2	TGTGCCAGCAGCTCTAGCGGGGGGGCTTCTTTGGTGCAGTTCTTC	CASSSSGGASLVQFF
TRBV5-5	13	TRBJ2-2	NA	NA	TGTGCCAGCAGCTTGGCGAGGACCGGGGAGCTGTTTTTT	CASSLARTGELFF
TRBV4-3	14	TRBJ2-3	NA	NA	TGCGCCAGCAGCCAAGACATAGGCACAGATACGCAGTATTTT	CASSQDIGTDTQYF
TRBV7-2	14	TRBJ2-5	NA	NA	TGTGCCAGCAGCTTAGCGGTGTACGGGGAGACCCAGTACTTC	CASSLAVYGETQYF
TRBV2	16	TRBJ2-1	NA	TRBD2	TGTGCCAGCAGAAAGGGACTAGCGGGGGGGGACAATGAGCAGTTCTTC	CASRKGLAGGDNEQFF
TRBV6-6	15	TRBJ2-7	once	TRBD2	TGTGCCAGCAGTCCTCGAGGTAGCGGGAGCAACGAGCAGTACTTC	CASSPRGSGSNEQYF
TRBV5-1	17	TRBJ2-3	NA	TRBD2	TGCGCCAGCAGCTTGCGAGCGGGGGGGTTTCGCACAGATACGCAGTATTTT	CASSLRAGGFRTDTQYF
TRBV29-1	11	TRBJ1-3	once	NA	TGCAGCGTTGGGGCGGGGACCACCATATATTTT	CSVGAGTTIYF
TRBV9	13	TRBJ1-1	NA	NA	TGTGCCAGCAGCGTAGACCTAAACACTGAAGCTTTCTTT	CASSVDLNTEAFF
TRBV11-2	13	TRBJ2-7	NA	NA	TGTGCCAGCAGCTTAGGCGGTCCAATCGAGCAGTACTTC	CASSLGGPIEQYF
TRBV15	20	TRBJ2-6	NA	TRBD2	TGTGCCACCAGCAGAAGAGGTATTAGCGGGGTCAGCTCTGGGGCCAACGTCCTGACTTTC	CATSRRGISGVSSGANVLTF
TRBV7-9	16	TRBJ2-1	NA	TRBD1	TGTGCCAGCAGCTTACCCCGGGACAGGGGCGTTAATGAGCAGTTCTTC	CASSLPRDRGVNEQFF
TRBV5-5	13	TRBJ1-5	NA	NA	TGTGCCAGCAGCTTGGGGGGGGGCCAGCCCCAGCATTTT	CASSLGGGQPQHF
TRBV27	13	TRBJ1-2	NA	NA	TGTGCCAGCAGTTTGGGGCCCCGCTATGGCTACACCTTC	CASSLGPRYGYTF
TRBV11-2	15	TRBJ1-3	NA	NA	TGTGCCAGCAGCTTTAGTAGGAGCTCTGGAAACACCATATATTTT	CASSFSRSSGNTIYF